At least ten counts were recorded for the clone carrying this TCR beta chain. Its target is unknown. The data originate from a study of human T cells and chemical hapten exposure. The wider study: Weekly scalp doses of diphenylcyclopropenone were given to patients during the approximately 25-week study. Small pooled library volume differences chiefly drove per-sample TCR yield variation.

The time point denotes: patch test 2, 6 weeks after DPC sensitization. As for treatment: therapeutic diphenylcyclopropenone sensitization with weekly scalp DPC. TCRdb reprocessed the RACE reads via MiXCR and lists one record per CDR3 protein. The sample includes around 100,000 distinct CDR3 sequences, over 10% of them seen just once. Findings and limits, study-wide: Clustering by CDR3 similarity yielded significantly more large clusters from expanded TCRs than controls. Donors' alopecia may make their immune response differ from healthy people's.

Trimming stripped 7 bases from V and 4 bases from J, with 19 bases between. CDR3 size: 15 residues. Germline CDR1 reads MNHEY; CDR2 reads SVGEGT. V is TRBV6-2 or TRBV6-3 and J is TRBJ1-2; D perhaps matches TRBD1 (5 bases). This clonotype was sampled from a woman between 35 and 50 years old with alopecia areata. Some clones in this sample may be carry-over from other donors' samples. The input for sequencing was whole blood, taken in connection with sensitization to the hapten diphenylcyclopropenone (DPC). The CDR3 nucleotides are TGTGCCAGCACCCCTCGCGGGGGAGGGACCTATGGCTACACCTTC. It codes for CASTPRGGGTYGYTF.